Sequencing of this T cell receptor beta chain was carried out in a study of cytomegalovirus exposure and HLA in healthy donors. The PCR made use of 60 Vbeta and 13 Jbeta primers. Measured with immunoSEQ multiplex PCR; TCRdb has only the in-frame clones, and not every one. The sample lists roughly 180,000 clones, 85% occurring once. This clone has more than one count but fewer than ten. This CDR3 has 13 residues. Trimming took 0 bases from V and 6 from J; bases not matched to a gene: 2. The germline gives CDR1 SGDLS, CDR2 YYNGEE. V gene TRBV9 combines with J gene TRBJ2-7; 8 bases agree with TRBD1. The sequenced sample consisted of PBMCs. The receptor was isolated from a boy aged 2 to 9 in good health and CMV-seronegative. CDR3: CASSVADRAEQYF. DNA of the CDR3: TGTGCCAGCAGCGTAGCGGACAGGGCCGAGCAGTACTTC.